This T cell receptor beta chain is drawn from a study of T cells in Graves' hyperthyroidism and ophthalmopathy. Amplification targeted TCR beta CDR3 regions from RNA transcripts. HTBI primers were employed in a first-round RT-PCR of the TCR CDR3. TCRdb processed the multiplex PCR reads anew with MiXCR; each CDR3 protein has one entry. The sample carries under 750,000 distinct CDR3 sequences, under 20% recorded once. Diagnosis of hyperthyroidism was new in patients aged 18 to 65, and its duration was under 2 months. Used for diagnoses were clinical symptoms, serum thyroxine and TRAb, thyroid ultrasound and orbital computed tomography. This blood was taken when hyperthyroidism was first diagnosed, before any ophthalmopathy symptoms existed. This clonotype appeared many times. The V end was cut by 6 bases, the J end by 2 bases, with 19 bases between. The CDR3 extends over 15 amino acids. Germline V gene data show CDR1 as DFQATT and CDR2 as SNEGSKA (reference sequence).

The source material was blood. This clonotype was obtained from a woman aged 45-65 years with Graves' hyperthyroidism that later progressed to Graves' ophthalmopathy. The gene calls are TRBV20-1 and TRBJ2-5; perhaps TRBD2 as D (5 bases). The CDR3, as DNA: TGCAGTGCAAGCACCATTGGACTGTATCAAGAGACCCAGTACTTC. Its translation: CSASTIGLYQETQYF.